Each of the 8 T cell receptor beta chains below was sequenced from the same sample in a study of blood T cells in healthy people across ages. A sample-barcoded 5' primer and a J-beta primer mix were used in a second PCR of about 7 to 11 cycles. A single record per CDR3 protein comes from TCRdb applying MiXCR to the 5' RACE reads. Of approximately 800,000 distinct CDR3 sequences in the sample, 20% to 30% are singletons; the top ten hold 3%. This same sample was also part of a study on T cells of mothers and their children.

The sequenced sample consisted of blood. All receptors come from a boy aged 5-17 years in good health.

This clonotype turned up a few times. The V and J genes are TRBV7-3 and TRBJ2-5, with TRBD2 matching 10 bases. After removal of 5 bases from V and 2 bases from J, the junction contained 5 bases not matched to a gene. Germline values: CDR1 SGHTA, CDR2 FQGTGA. The CDR3 totals 15 residues. CDR3 nucleotide sequence: TGTGCCAGCAGCCAAGCGGGGGGGCCGCAAGAGACCCAGTACTTC. The encoded protein is CASSQAGGPQETQYF.

The rearrangement links TRBV5-1 to TRBJ2-1; 9 bases are shared with TRBD1. V dropped 4 bases and J dropped 7; count of bases not matched to a gene: 9. The CDR3 consists of 15 residues. Germline-derived CDR1 and CDR2 are SGHRS and YFSETQ. The DNA of the CDR3 is TGCGCCAGCAGCCAAGTTGGGACAGGGACAAATGAGCAGTTCTTC. It yields the protein CASSQVGTGTNEQFF.

The rearrangement joins TRBV6-5 to TRBJ1-4; unclear D gene. The V end lost 0 bases, the J end lost 0 bases, and 5 bases lay between the germline ends. Germline values: CDR1 MNHEY, CDR2 SVGAGI. This CDR3 is 15 amino acids long. The CDR3: CASSYSGSTNEKLFF. The CDR3 bases are TGTGCCAGCAGTTACTCGGGATCAACTAATGAAAAACTGTTTTTT.

This sequence joins TRBV20-1 and TRBJ2-3, with 11 bases fitting TRBD2. Germline CDR1 is DFQATT and CDR2 is SNEGSKA (reference sequence). CDR3 length: 15 amino acids. Losses at the gene ends were 5 bases for V and 5 bases for J; bases not matched to a gene: 9. CDR3 coding DNA: TGCAGTGCTGGACGATGGCTAGCGGGGGGAGATACGCAGTATTTT. This encodes CSAGRWLAGGDTQYF.

This clonotype has a handful of counts. The CDR3 ends on some other residue instead of the conserved phenylalanine or tryptophan, so this is likely a read error. The gene calls are TRBV20-1 and TRBJ2-4; maybe TRBD1 (6 bases). This CDR3 has 12 amino acids. Per germline, CDR1 DFQATT and CDR2 SNEGSKA (reference sequence). The V gene lost 5 bases and the J gene lost 9 bases, with 14 bases spanning the gap. The CDR3 sequence is CSAGTIQSIQYS. The DNA of the CDR3 is TGCAGTGCTGGGACAATTCAAAGCATTCAGTACTCC.

This clonotype occurred a few times. The genes are TRBV7-2 and TRBJ2-4; the match to TRBD2 covers 7 bases. Germline CDR1 reads SGHTA; CDR2 reads FQGNSA. Trimming at V came to 5 bases and at J to 5 bases, leaving 15 bases not matched to a gene. This CDR3 contains 17 residues. CDR3 loop: CASSPLVLAVSQNIQYF. DNA for the CDR3: TGTGCCAGCAGCCCCCTGGTTCTAGCGGTCTCCCAAAACATTCAGTACTTC. Supplemented by reference TRBV7-2 and TRBJ2-4, the full variable domain reads GAGVSQSPSNKVTEKGKDVELRCDPISGHTALYWYRQSLGQGLEFLIYFQGNSAPDKSGLPSDRFSAERTGGSVSTLTIQRTQQEDSAVYLCASSPLVLAVSQNIQYFGAGTRLSVL.

The chain uses TRBV14 and TRBJ1-2; TRBD1 aligns across 8 bases. The CDR3 length is 15 residues. In germline, CDR1 is SGHDN, CDR2 FVKESK. V trimming: 4 bases; J trimming: 8 bases; junction bases outside the gene matches: 12. DNA for the CDR3: TGTGCCAGCAGCCTATTTACGGACAGGGCATCGGGCTACACCTTC. Its protein is CASSLFTDRASGYTF.

J is TRBJ2-5 and V is TRBV7-9; D might be TRBD1 or TRBD2, each matching 6 bases. Gene TRBJ2-7 matches the end of the DNA better, so the J call may be wrong. The germline V gene encodes CDR1 SEHNR and CDR2 FQNEAQ (reference sequence). There are 15 residues in the CDR3. The DNA for the CDR3 is TGTGCCAGCAGCTTTGGAGGGACACCTTCCTACGAGCAGTACTTC. It specifies CASSFGGTPSYEQYF.